The clone carrying this TCR beta chain appeared a few times. Its antigen is still unknown. This CDR3 is built from 16 residues. Germline-derived CDR1 and CDR2 are MDHEN and SYDVKM. V lost 5 bases to trimming and J lost 0 bases; unmatched junction nucleotides: 10. The sample originates from a study of blood T cells in healthy people across ages. At the level of the study: For every two T cells, template switching captured about one barcoded beta molecule. Study conclusions and caveats: The donors' CMV status was not determined, possibly confounding changes in expanded clonotypes. Since the PBMCs were unsorted, naive and antigen-experienced cells could not be conclusively compared.

A second PCR of roughly 6 to 12 cycles used a sample-barcoded 5' primer and a J-beta primer mix. Researchers report that a template-switch adaptor with 12 random nucleotides tagged each cDNA molecule. TCRdb redid the calling of the 5' RACE reads with MiXCR, one entry per CDR3 protein. The sample consists of about 1,800,000 distinct CDR3 sequences, under 30% of them appearing once. The genes are TRBV28 and TRBJ2-7, with TRBD1 matching over 7 bases. This clonotype was sampled from a young woman in good health. Sequencing was carried out using blood. The CDR3 protein is CASSHPPAGGSYEQYF. CDR3 DNA sequence: TGTGCCAGCAGTCACCCCCCGGCAGGGGGCTCCTACGAGCAGTACTTC.